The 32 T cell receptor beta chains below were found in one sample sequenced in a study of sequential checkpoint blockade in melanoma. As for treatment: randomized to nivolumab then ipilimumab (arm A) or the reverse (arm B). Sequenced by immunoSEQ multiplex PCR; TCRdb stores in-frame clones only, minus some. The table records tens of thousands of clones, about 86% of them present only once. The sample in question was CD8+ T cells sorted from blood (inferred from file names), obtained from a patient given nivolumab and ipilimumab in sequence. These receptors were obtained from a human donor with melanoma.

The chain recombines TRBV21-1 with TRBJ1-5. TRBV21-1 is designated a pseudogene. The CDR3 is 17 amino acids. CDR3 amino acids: CAAAKIEDTYSNQPQHF. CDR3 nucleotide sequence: TGTGCAGCAGCAAAGATTGAGGATACTTATAGCAATCAGCCCCAGCATTTT.

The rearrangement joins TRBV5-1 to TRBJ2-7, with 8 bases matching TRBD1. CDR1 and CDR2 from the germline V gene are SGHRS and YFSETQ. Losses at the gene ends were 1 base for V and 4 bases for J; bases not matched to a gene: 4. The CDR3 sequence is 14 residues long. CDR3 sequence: CASSLTGGFYEQYF. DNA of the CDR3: TGCGCCAGCAGCTTGACAGGGGGTTTTTACGAGCAGTACTTC.

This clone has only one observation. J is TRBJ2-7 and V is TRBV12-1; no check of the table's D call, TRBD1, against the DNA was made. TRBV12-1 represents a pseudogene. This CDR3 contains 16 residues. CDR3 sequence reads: CASSSHRGPWMSEQYF. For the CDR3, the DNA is TGTGCCAGCAGCTCACACAGGGGCCCATGGATGAGCGAGCAGTACTTC.

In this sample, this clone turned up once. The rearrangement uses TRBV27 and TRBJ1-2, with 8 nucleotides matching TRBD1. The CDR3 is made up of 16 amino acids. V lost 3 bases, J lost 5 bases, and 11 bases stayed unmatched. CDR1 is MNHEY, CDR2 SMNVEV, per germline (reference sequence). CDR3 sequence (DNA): TGTGCCAGCAGTTTTTCTCAGGGGGCGATTATGTATGGCTACACCTTC. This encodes CASSFSQGAIMYGYTF.

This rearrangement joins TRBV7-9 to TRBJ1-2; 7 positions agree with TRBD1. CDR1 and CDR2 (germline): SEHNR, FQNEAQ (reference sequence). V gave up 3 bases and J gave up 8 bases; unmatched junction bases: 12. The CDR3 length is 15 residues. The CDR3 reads CASSFDTGEDKGYTF. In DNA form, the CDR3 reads TGTGCCAGCAGCTTCGATACAGGGGAGGATAAAGGCTACACCTTC.

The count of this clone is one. DNA for the CDR3: TGCGCCAGCAGTGAGTCAGGGGCCGGGGAGCTGTTTTTT. Its protein product is CASSESGAGELFF. The chain employs TRBV10-1 and TRBJ2-2; D might be TRBD1 (5 bases). V was shortened by 0 bases and J by 6 bases, with 5 bases between the two germline ends. Germline V lookup: CDR1 WNHNN, CDR2 SYGVQD (reference sequence). The CDR3 sequence is 13 residues long.

CDR3 amino acids: CASSEDRGGYGYTF. CDR3 DNA: TGTGCCAGCAGTGAGGATAGGGGTGGCTATGGCTACACCTTC. The rearrangement joins TRBV2 to TRBJ1-2, with D possibly matching TRBD1 (5 bases). CDR3 size: 14 residues. CDR1 SNHLY and CDR2 FYNNEI come from the germline V gene. V was pared by 3 bases and J by 4 bases, with 12 bases between.

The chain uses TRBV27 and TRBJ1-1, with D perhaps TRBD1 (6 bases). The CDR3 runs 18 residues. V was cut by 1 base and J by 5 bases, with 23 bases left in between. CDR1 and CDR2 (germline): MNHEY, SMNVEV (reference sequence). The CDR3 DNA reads TGTGCCAGCAGTTTATACCCCTGGGACATAACAGCGGGAACTGAAGCTTTCTTT. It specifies CASSLYPWDITAGTEAFF.

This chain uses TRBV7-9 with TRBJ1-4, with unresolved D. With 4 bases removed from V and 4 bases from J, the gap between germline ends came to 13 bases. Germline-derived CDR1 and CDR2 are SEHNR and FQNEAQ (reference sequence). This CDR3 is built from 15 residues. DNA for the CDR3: TGTGCCAGCAGCTCAAGGCGCGAGCGTAATGAAAAACTGTTTTTT. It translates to CASSSRRERNEKLFF.

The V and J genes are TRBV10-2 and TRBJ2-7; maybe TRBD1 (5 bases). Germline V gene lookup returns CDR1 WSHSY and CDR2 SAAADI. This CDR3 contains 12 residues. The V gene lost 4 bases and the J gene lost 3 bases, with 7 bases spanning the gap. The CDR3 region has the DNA TGCGCCAGCAGTGGGACATACTACGAGCAGTACTTC. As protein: CASSGTYYEQYF.

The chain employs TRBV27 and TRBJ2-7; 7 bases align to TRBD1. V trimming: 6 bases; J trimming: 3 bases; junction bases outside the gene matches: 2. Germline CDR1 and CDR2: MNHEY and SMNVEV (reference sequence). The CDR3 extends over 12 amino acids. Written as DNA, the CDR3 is TGTGCCAGCAGCCACAGGGGCTACGAGCAGTACTTC. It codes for CASSHRGYEQYF.

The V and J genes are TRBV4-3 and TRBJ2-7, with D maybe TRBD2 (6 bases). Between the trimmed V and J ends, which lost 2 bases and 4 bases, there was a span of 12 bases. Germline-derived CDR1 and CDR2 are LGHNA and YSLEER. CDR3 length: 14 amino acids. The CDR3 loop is CASSQWREAYEQYF. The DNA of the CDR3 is TGCGCCAGCAGCCAATGGAGGGAGGCGTACGAGCAGTACTTC.

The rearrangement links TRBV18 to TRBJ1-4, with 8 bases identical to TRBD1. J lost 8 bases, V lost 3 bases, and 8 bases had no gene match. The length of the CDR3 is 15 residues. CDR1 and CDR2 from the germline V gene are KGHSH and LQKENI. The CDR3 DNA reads TGTGCCAGCTCACCGATGACAGGGGTGGTGGAAAAACTGTTTTTT. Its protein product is CASSPMTGVVEKLFF.

The CDR3 nucleotides read TGTGCCAGCACACAAGGGGGTTCCTACGAGCAGTACTTC. Protein: CASTQGGSYEQYF. This chain connects TRBV6-6 to TRBJ2-7, with D maybe TRBD1 (6 bases). The germline gives CDR1 MNHNY, CDR2 SVGAGI (reference sequence). CDR3 length: 13 amino acids. V lost 7 bases and J 1 base, leaving 11 bases between the germline ends.

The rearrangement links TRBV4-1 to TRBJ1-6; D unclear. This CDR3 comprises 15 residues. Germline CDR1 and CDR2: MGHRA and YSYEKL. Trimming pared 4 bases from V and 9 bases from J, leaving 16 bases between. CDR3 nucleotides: TGCGCCAGCAGCCTACGTCCAGGCGCGAGTTCACCCCTCCACTTT. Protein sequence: CASSLRPGASSPLHF.

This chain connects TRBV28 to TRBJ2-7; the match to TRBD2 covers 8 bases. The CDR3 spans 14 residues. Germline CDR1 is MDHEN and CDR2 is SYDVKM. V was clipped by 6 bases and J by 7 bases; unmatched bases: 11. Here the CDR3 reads CASRTGGPGWEQYF. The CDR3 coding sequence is TGTGCCAGCAGAACGGGAGGGCCTGGTTGGGAGCAGTACTTC.

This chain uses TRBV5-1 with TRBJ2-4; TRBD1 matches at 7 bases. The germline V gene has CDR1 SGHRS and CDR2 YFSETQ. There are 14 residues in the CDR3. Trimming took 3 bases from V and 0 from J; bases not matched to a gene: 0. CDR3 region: CASSYRGAKNIQYF. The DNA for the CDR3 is TGCGCCAGCAGCTACAGGGGAGCCAAAAACATTCAGTACTTC. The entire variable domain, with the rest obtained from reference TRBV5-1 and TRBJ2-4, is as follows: KAGVTQTPRYLIKTRGQQVTLSCSPISGHRSVSWYQQTPGQGLQFLFEYFSETQRNKGNFPGRFSGRQFSNSRSEMNVSTLELGDSALYLCASSYRGAKNIQYFGAGTRLSVL.

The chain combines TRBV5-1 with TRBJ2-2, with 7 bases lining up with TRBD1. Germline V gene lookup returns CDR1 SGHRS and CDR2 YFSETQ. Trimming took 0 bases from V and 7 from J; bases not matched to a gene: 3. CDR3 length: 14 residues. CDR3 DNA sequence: TGCGCCAGCAGCTTGGGACAGGGTTACGGGGAGCTGTTTTTT. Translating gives CASSLGQGYGELFF.

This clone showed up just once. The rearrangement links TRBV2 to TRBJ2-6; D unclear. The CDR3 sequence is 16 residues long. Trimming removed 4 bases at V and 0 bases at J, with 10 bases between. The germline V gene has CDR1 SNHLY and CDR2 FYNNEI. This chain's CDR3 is CASSVVRNSGANVLTF. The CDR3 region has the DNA TGTGCCAGCAGTGTAGTCAGGAACTCTGGGGCCAACGTCCTGACTTTC.

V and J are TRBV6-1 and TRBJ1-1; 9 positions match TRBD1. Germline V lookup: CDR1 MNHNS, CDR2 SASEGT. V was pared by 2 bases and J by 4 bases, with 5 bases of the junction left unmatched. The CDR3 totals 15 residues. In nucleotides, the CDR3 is TGTGCCAGCAGTGAATTTCGGACAGGGGCCACTGAAGCTTTCTTT. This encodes CASSEFRTGATEAFF.

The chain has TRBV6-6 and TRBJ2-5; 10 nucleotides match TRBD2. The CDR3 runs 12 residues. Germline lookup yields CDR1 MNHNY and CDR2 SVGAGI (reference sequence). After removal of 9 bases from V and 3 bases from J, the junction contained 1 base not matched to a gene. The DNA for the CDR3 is TGTGCCAGTGGACTAGCGGAAGAGACCCAGTACTTC. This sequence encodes CASGLAEETQYF.

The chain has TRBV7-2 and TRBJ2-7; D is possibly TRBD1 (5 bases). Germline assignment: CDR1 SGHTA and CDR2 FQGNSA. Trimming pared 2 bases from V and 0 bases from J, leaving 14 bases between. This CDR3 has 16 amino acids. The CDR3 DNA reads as TGTGCCAGCAGCTTACCCTCGACAGAGAGCTCCTACGAGCAGTACTTC. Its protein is CASSLPSTESSYEQYF.

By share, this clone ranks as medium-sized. The DNA for the CDR3 is TGTGCCAGCAGTCTCAGGCAGGGAGGCACTGAAGCTTTCTTT. It translates to CASSLRQGGTEAFF. J is TRBJ1-1 and V is TRBV27; D may be TRBD1 (5 bases). V lost 5 bases to trimming and J lost 4 bases, with 14 bases between them. The CDR3 runs 14 residues. Looked up from germline, CDR1 is MNHEY and CDR2 is SMNVEV (reference sequence).

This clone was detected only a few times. CDR3 nucleotide sequence: TGTGCCAGCAGTTCGCCTCCGGGACTAGCGGGTGCCCCGTGGGAGACCCAGTACTTC. Translation gives CASSSPPGLAGAPWETQYF. The chain couples TRBV28 to TRBJ2-5, with 12 bases fitting TRBD2. Trimming removed 4 bases from V and 5 bases from J; junction bases left unmatched: 17. Germline loops: CDR1 MDHEN, CDR2 SYDVKM. There are 19 residues in the CDR3.

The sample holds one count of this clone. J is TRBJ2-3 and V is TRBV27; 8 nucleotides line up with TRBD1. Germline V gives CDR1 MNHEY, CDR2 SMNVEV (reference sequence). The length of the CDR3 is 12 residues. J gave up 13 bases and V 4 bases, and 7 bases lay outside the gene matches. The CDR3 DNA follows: TGTGCCAGCAGTTATGGACAGGGTAGGGAGTATTTT. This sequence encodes CASSYGQGREYF.

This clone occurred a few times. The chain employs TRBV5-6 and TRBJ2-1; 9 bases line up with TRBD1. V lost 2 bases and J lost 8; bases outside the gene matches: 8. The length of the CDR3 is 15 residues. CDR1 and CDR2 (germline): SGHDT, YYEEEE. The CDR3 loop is CASSFWDRVVYEQFF. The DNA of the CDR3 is TGTGCCAGCAGCTTCTGGGACAGGGTAGTTTATGAGCAGTTCTTC.

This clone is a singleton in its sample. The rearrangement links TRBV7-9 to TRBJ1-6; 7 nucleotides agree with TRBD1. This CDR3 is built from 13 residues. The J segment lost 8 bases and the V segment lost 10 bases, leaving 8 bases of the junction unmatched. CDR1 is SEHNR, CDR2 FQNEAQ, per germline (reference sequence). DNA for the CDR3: TGTGCCACAATCCGGCAGGGGGATTCACCCCTCCACTTT. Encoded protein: CATIRQGDSPLHF. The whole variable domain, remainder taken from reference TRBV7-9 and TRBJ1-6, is DTGVSQNPRHKITKRGQNVTFRCDPISEHNRLYWYRQTLGQGPEFLTYFQNEAQLEKSRLLSDRFSAERPKGSFSTLEIQRTEQGDSAMYLCATIRQGDSPLHFGNGTRLTVT.

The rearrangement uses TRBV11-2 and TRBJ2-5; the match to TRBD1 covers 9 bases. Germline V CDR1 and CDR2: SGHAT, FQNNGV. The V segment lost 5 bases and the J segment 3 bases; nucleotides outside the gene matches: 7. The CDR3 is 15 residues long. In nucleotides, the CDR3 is TGTGCCAGCAGCCCAGGCCGGGACAGGGAAGAGACCCAGTACTTC. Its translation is CASSPGRDREETQYF.

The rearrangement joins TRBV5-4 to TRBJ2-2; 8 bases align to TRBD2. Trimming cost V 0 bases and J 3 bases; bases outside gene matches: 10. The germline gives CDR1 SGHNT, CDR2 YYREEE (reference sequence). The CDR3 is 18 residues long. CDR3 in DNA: TGTGCCAGCAGCTTGGGGGAAGCAGCGGGGGTCGACACCGGGGAGCTGTTTTTT. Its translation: CASSLGEAAGVDTGELFF.

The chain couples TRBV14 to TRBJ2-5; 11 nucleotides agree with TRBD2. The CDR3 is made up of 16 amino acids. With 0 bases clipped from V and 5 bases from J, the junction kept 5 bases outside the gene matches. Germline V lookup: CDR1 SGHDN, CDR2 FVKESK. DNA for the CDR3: TGTGCCAGCAGCCAAGAATCTAGCGGGGGGTCTGAGACCCAGTACTTC. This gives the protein CASSQESSGGSETQYF.

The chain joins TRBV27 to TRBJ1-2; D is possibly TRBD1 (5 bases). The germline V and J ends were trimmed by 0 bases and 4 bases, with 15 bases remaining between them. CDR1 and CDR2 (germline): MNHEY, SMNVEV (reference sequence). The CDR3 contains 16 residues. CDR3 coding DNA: TGTGCCAGCAGTTTATCGGCGGAAGGGGTAATCTATGGCTACACCTTC. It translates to CASSLSAEGVIYGYTF.

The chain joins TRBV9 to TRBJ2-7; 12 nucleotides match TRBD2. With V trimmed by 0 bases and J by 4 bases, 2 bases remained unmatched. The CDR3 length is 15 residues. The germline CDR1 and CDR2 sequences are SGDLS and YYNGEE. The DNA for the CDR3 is TGTGCCAGCAGCGTAGGGACTAGCGGGGTTTACGAGCAGTACTTC. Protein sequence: CASSVGTSGVYEQYF.